These T cell receptor beta chains were read from a single sample in a study of vaccination and CD4 T cells after COVID-19. These receptors are not linked to any known antigen. MiXCR, run by TCRdb on the PCR reads, gives a single entry per CDR3 protein. The table has 15,000 to 20,000 distinct CDR3 sequences, over 65% seen once. Sequenced input: CD4+ T cells from blood, cultured in vitro. These receptors were obtained from a human donor who had recovered from COVID-19. Each CDR3 is given with its conserved first and last residue. The D gene is left open where the match is weak. The size field is filled for only some rows; it gives once, few, many or a size class.

v_call	d_call	j_call	clone_size	cdr3_nt	cdr3_aa
TRBV28	TRBD1	TRBJ1-5	.	TGTGCCAGCAGTTCGGGACAGGGAAGGCAGCCCCAGCATTTT	CASSSGQGRQPQHF
TRBV11-2	TRBD2	TRBJ2-7	.	TGTGCCAGCAGCTCCTTACCGGGAGGGTCCTACGAGCAGTACTTC	CASSSLPGGSYEQYF
TRBV6-2/TRBV6-3	TRBD2	TRBJ2-2	.	TGTGCCAGCAGTTACTGGACTAGCGGGCCCCCGGGTGGGGAGCTGTTTTTT	CASSYWTSGPPGGELFF
TRBV11-3	TRBD2	TRBJ2-3	.	TGTGCCAGCAGCCCAGGACGGGGGGACACAGATACGCAGTATTTT	CASSPGRGDTDTQYF
TRBV10-1	TRBD1	TRBJ2-3	.	TGCGCCAGCAGTGAGACAGGGGGCATAAGTACAGATACGCAGTATTTT	CASSETGGISTDTQYF
TRBV7-3	TRBD2	TRBJ2-7	.	TGTGCCAGCAGCTTCGGACTAGCGGGTGAGCAGTACTTC	CASSFGLAGEQYF
TRBV19	.	TRBJ1-5	few	TGTGCCAGTAGTATAGATCCTCGGGTTGGCAATCAGCCCCAGCATTTT	CASSIDPRVGNQPQHF
TRBV20-1	.	TRBJ1-3	.	TGCAGTGCTGCCGATGGAAACACCATATATTTT	CSAADGNTIYF
TRBV19	TRBD2	TRBJ2-5	few	TGTGCCAGTAGTATAGCCCATAGGACTAGCGGGTTCCAAGAGACCCAGTACTTC	CASSIAHRTSGFQETQYF
TRBV20-1	.	TRBJ2-3	.	TGCAGTGCTAGCCCCTACAGGGATAGCACAGATACGCAGTATTTT	CSASPYRDSTDTQYF
TRBV28	TRBD1	TRBJ2-7	.	TGTGCCACCACACAGGGGTCTACCTACGAGCAGTACTTC	CATTQGSTYEQYF
TRBV10-1	.	TRBJ2-3	.	TGCGCCAGCAGTGAGTCCGTGGGATACACAGATACGCAGTATTTT	CASSESVGYTDTQYF
TRBV7-8	.	TRBJ1-6	.	TGTGCCAGCAGCTTAGTGGGAGGGTCCTATAATTCACCCCTCCACTTT	CASSLVGGSYNSPLHF
TRBV19	.	TRBJ1-1	.	TGTGCCAGTAGTATAGATGACAGGCACACTGAAGCTTTCTTT	CASSIDDRHTEAFF
TRBV7-3	TRBD2	TRBJ2-2	once	TGTGCCAGCGCTCCCGGGACTAGCTATTGGGGCGGGGAGCTGTTTTTT	CASAPGTSYWGGELFF
TRBV25-1	.	TRBJ1-1	.	TGTGCCAGCAGTGAAGGGGGAGCGGACACTGAAGCTTTCTTT	CASSEGGADTEAFF
TRBV11-2	.	TRBJ1-1	once	TGTGCCAGTCTCGAGGGCACTGAAGCTTTCTTT	CASLEGTEAFF
TRBV15	TRBD1	TRBJ1-1	.	TGTGCCACCAGCAGACCAATGGGGACAGGGAGAAACACTGAAGCTTTCTTT	CATSRPMGTGRNTEAFF
TRBV7-2	TRBD1	TRBJ1-2	.	TGTGCCAGCAGCCCCTACAGGGGGCAAAGCTATGGCTACACCTTC	CASSPYRGQSYGYTF
TRBV7-2	TRBD1	TRBJ1-1	.	TGTGCCAGCAGCCCTAACCGATATGGGACAGGGGGCCCGAACACTGAAGCTTTCTTT	CASSPNRYGTGGPNTEAFF
TRBV19	TRBD1	TRBJ1-1	once	TGTGCCAGTAGTATACAGGCAGGGGGATTACCGAACACTGAAGCTTTCTTT	CASSIQAGGLPNTEAFF
TRBV11-3	TRBD1	TRBJ1-2	few	TGTGCCAGCAGCTTAGATCCAACAGGGGCAGGTGGCTACACCTTC	CASSLDPTGAGGYTF
TRBV30	.	TRBJ1-3	.	TGTGCCTGGAGTGAGGGACGAGGGAACACCATATATTTT	CAWSEGRGNTIYF
TRBV7-3	.	TRBJ2-3	.	TGTGCCAGCAGCTTAGAATTGGGCTCCTGGAATACGCAGTATTTT	CASSLELGSWNTQYF
TRBV7-9	TRBD2	TRBJ2-5	.	TGTGCCAGCAGCTTAGGGGCTAGCGGGGGGTCACAAGAGACCCAGTACTTC	CASSLGASGGSQETQYF
TRBV2	TRBD1	TRBJ1-2	.	TGTGCCAGCAGTGGGTACAGGGGGCGGACCTATGGCTACACCTTC	CASSGYRGRTYGYTF
TRBV15	.	TRBJ2-6	.	TGTGCCACCAGCAGAAGGGCCTCTGGGGCCAACGTCCTGACTTTC	CATSRRASGANVLTF
TRBV7-9	.	TRBJ2-1	.	TGTGCCAGCAGCTCTGGGCTCGAGCAGTTCTTC	CASSSGLEQFF
TRBV7-7	.	TRBJ2-1	.	TGTGCCAGCAGCTTTGGAGCGGAGGGATACAATGAGCAGTTCTTC	CASSFGAEGYNEQFF
TRBV28	.	TRBJ2-3	.	TGTGCCAGCAGTTTATTGCAGGGAGGTACAGATACGCAGTATTTT	CASSLLQGGTDTQYF
TRBV11-3	.	TRBJ1-2	.	TGTGCCAGCAGCTTATCAGGACTGCCAATGGGCTACACCTTC	CASSLSGLPMGYTF
TRBV11-1	TRBD1	TRBJ1-6	.	TGTGCCAGCAGCTTGGACAGGAGTGGCAGTTCACCCCTCCACTTT	CASSLDRSGSSPLHF
TRBV6-1	.	TRBJ1-1	.	TGTGCCAGGACCTTGGACAGAAAAGCTTTCTTT	CARTLDRKAFF
TRBV6-2/TRBV6-3	TRBD2	TRBJ2-7	few	TGTGCCAGCAGTTACTCGGGTAGCGGGAACCAGTACGAGCAGTACTTC	CASSYSGSGNQYEQYF
TRBV7-7	TRBD2	TRBJ2-5	.	TGTGCTAGCGGACCTAGCGGGGCCGAGGGAGAGACCCAGTACTTC	CASGPSGAEGETQYF
TRBV27	.	TRBJ2-5	.	TGTGCCAGCAGACTGGACACTCAAGAGACCCAGTACTTC	CASRLDTQETQYF
TRBV9	.	TRBJ1-5	.	TGTGCCAGCAGCGTAGACATCACTCAGCCCCAGCATTTT	CASSVDITQPQHF
TRBV6-1	.	TRBJ1-2	.	TGTGCCAGCAGTGACACAGACTATGGCTACACCTTC	CASSDTDYGYTF
TRBV2	.	TRBJ1-6	.	TGTGCCAGCAGTGAGGCCGAGCTGTTTGCATTCCACTTT	CASSEAELFAFHF
TRBV4-3	.	TRBJ2-2	.	TGCGCCAGCAGCCAAGGGGAAGGCGGGGAGCTGTTTTTT	CASSQGEGGELFF
TRBV12-3/TRBV12-4	.	TRBJ1-1	few	TGTGCCAGCACTCTATCACCCGCAGGCGGGATTGGGGAAGCTTTCTTT	CASTLSPAGGIGEAFF
TRBV20-1	TRBD2	TRBJ2-7	.	TGCAGTGCTGTAAATAGCGGGAGGGCCCACGAGCAGTACTTC	CSAVNSGRAHEQYF
TRBV2	TRBD1	TRBJ2-1	.	TGTGCCAGCAGGCCGGACAGGGCACTCTACAATGAGCAGTTCTTC	CASRPDRALYNEQFF
TRBV27	TRBD1	TRBJ1-6	.	TGTGCCAGCAGTTCCAAATCCGGGACAGGGGGTAAAAGCTCCTATAATTCACCCCTCCACTTT	CASSSKSGTGGKSSYNSPLHF
TRBV20-1	.	TRBJ2-1	.	TGCAGTGCCATTCGAGACAGCCTGTTTAACAATGAGCAGTTCTTC	CSAIRDSLFNNEQFF
TRBV20-1	TRBD1	TRBJ1-5	.	TGCAGTGCTAGCTCGACAGGGGGCTATTTCAATCAGCCCCAGCATTTT	CSASSTGGYFNQPQHF
TRBV20-1	TRBD1	TRBJ1-5	few	TGCAGTGCTAGAGCTGGACAGGGTAATCAGCCCCAGCATTTT	CSARAGQGNQPQHF
TRBV24-1	.	TRBJ2-2	few	TGTGCCACCAGTGACCGGGACGGGAACACCGGGGAGCTGTTTTTT	CATSDRDGNTGELFF
TRBV19	.	TRBJ1-3	.	TGTGCCAGTAGTATAGGTGGGGGCTCTGGAAACACCATATATTTT	CASSIGGGSGNTIYF
TRBV3-1	.	TRBJ2-5	.	TGTGCCAGCAGCCAAGTGAGAGGGAAAGAGACCCAGTACTTC	CASSQVRGKETQYF
TRBV7-9	TRBD1	TRBJ2-1	.	TGTGCCAGCAGCGCCTGGGGGACAGGGGCCTACAATGAGCAGTTCTTC	CASSAWGTGAYNEQFF
TRBV20-1	TRBD2	TRBJ2-3	.	TGCAGTGCTAGAAACCCGACTAGCGGGAGGGCAGATACGCAGTATTTT	CSARNPTSGRADTQYF
TRBV20-1	.	TRBJ2-7	few	TGCAGTGCTAGAGGCCGATCTAGGAGGGCGGGGTCCTACGAGCAGTACTTC	CSARGRSRRAGSYEQYF
TRBV7-9	.	TRBJ1-1	.	TGTGCCAGCAGCACGTTCAGAGATAACACTGAAGCTTTCTTT	CASSTFRDNTEAFF
TRBV28	.	TRBJ2-1	.	TGTGCCAGCAGCCCAACGAGCTCCTACAATGAGCAGTTCTTC	CASSPTSSYNEQFF
TRBV15	.	TRBJ1-2	few	TGTGCCACCAGCAGAGAATATGGCAATAACTATGGCTACACCTTC	CATSREYGNNYGYTF
TRBV7-9	TRBD1	TRBJ1-1	.	TGTGCCAGCAGCAGCCAGGGGGTTGGCACTGAAGCTTTCTTT	CASSSQGVGTEAFF
TRBV28	TRBD1	TRBJ1-1	few	TGTGCCAGCAGTTCCGCCGGGACAGGGTGGACTGAAGCTTTCTTT	CASSSAGTGWTEAFF
TRBV7-7	.	TRBJ1-1	.	TGTGCTAGCAGCCCACTACAGGAGCACACTGAAGCTTTCTTT	CASSPLQEHTEAFF
TRBV27	TRBD1	TRBJ1-5	few	TGTGCCAGCAGTGCAAGGACAGGGGGCACCGCAGGGCAGCCCCAGCATTTT	CASSARTGGTAGQPQHF